These 27 T cell receptor beta chains were all obtained from the same sample, sequenced in a study of blood T cell repertoires in COVID-19. Measured with immunoSEQ multiplex PCR; TCRdb has only the in-frame clones, and not every one. Of some 97,000 clones listed, roughly nine tenths are singletons. Sequenced input: peripheral blood. All receptors come from a man aged 55 to 70 with acute or convalescent COVID-19.

The J gene is TRBJ2-6, the V gene TRBV6-1, with a weak D call TRBD1 (5 bases). Germline CDR1 is MNHNS and CDR2 is SASEGT. The CDR3 is 15 amino acids. The ends were cut back, 2 bases at V and 2 bases at J, with 7 bases in the middle. CDR3 coding DNA: TGTGCCAGCAGTGAAAGGGGAACTGGGGCCAACGTCCTGACTTTC. It codes for CASSERGTGANVLTF.

The rearrangement joins TRBV6-5 to TRBJ2-2; 9 bases are shared with TRBD2. Germline assignment: CDR1 MNHEY and CDR2 SVGAGI. The V gene end was trimmed by 4 bases and the J gene end by 6 bases; junction bases not matched to a gene: 6. CDR3 length equals 15 residues. CDR3 DNA: TGTGCCAGCAGTTGGGGACTAGCCTCGGCCGGGGAGCTGTTTTTT. Its protein product is CASSWGLASAGELFF.

V gene TRBV5-1 combines with J gene TRBJ2-1; the D gene is possibly TRBD2 (6 bases). The length of the CDR3 is 15 residues. The germline gives CDR1 SGHRS, CDR2 YFSETQ. V lost 3 bases to trimming and J lost 0 bases, with 10 bases between them. The DNA for the CDR3 is TGCGCCAGCAGCTATGGGGGGAGCTCCTACAATGAGCAGTTCTTC. This translates into CASSYGGSSYNEQFF.

This clone was picked up one time. The rearrangement links TRBV11-3 to TRBJ2-3; a weak D match, TRBD1 (6 bases). This CDR3 has 14 residues. Looked up from germline, CDR1 is SGHNT and CDR2 is YENEEA. Trimming pared 5 bases from V and 2 bases from J, leaving 11 bases between. The CDR3 DNA is TGTGCCAGCAGCCGGGGACATCCCACAGATACGCAGTATTTT. Translation gives CASSRGHPTDTQYF.

This clone occurred once. V gene TRBV19 combines with J gene TRBJ1-2; 7 nucleotides line up with TRBD1. CDR3 size: 14 residues. V was pared by 2 bases and J by 3 bases, with 3 bases of the junction left unmatched. Germline values: CDR1 LNHDA, CDR2 SQIVND (reference sequence). The CDR3 nucleotides are TGTGCCAGTAGTATAAGGGGGCGCGACTATGGCTACACCTTC. Residues: CASSIRGRDYGYTF.

The rearrangement joins TRBV5-1 to TRBJ2-2; 9 bases match TRBD2. V lost 4 bases, J lost 0 bases, and 7 bases stayed unmatched. The CDR3 length is 17 residues. Germline lookup yields CDR1 SGHRS and CDR2 YFSETQ. In nucleotides, the CDR3 is TGCGCCAGCAGCCTCATAGCTAGCGGGGCGAACACCGGGGAGCTGTTTTTT. Encoded protein: CASSLIASGANTGELFF.

This clone has a single count. This chain joins TRBV7-3 and TRBJ1-2; D is unresolved. Trimming left V 0 bases short and J 8 bases short, with 13 bases between. Germline values: CDR1 SGHTA, CDR2 FQGTGA. The CDR3 totals 14 residues. DNA of the CDR3: TGTGCCAGCAGCTTAACGGCGGGGAATTGGGGCTACACCTTC. Its protein is CASSLTAGNWGYTF.

The chain recombines TRBV19 with TRBJ1-1; D call uncertain. Between the trimmed V and J ends, which lost 5 bases and 0 bases, there was a span of 13 bases. There are 15 residues in the CDR3. Per the germline V gene, CDR1 is LNHDA and CDR2 is SQIVND (reference sequence). Written as DNA, the CDR3 is TGTGCCAGTAGTCTCCGGGTCCGATTGAACACTGAAGCTTTCTTT. It yields the protein CASSLRVRLNTEAFF.

The chain carries TRBV5-4 and TRBJ1-2; D possibly corresponds to TRBD1 (5 bases). V was clipped by 4 bases and J by 9 bases, with 13 bases between them. CDR1 and CDR2 (germline): SGHNT, YYREEE (reference sequence). This CDR3 has 12 residues. The CDR3 here is CASSLTGTSYTF. CDR3 in DNA: TGTGCCAGCAGCCTTACAGGCACCAGCTACACCTTC.

The J gene is TRBJ1-2, the V gene TRBV28, with a weak D call TRBD1 (6 bases). V shed 1 base and J shed 6 bases, with 12 bases lying between them. This CDR3 is built from 14 residues. Germline-derived CDR1 and CDR2 are MDHEN and SYDVKM. CDR3 residues: CASSLSDRGNGYTF. The CDR3 DNA sequence: TGTGCCAGCAGTTTATCGGACAGAGGGAATGGCTACACCTTC.

V usage is TRBV3-1 (or the pseudogene TRBV3-2) and J usage is TRBJ1-2, with D unclear. The CDR3 has 15 residues. CDR1 is LGHDT and CDR2 is YNNKEL in the germline V gene (reference sequence). Trimming pared 2 bases from V and 4 bases from J, leaving 14 bases between. The DNA of the CDR3 is TGTGCCAGCAGCCAAAAAGGGCGGGTCATCTATGGCTACACCTTC. It yields the protein CASSQKGRVIYGYTF.

V and J are TRBV11-2 and TRBJ1-1, with TRBD1 as a possible D gene (6 bases). The V gene's germline CDR1 is SGHAT and CDR2 FQNNGV. CDR3 length: 15 residues. V lost 0 bases to trimming and J lost 8 bases, with 16 bases between them. The CDR3 DNA follows: TGTGCCAGCAGCTTAGAGCGGCCAGGGGTTGCGGAAGCTTTCTTT. This translates into CASSLERPGVAEAFF.

The V and J genes are TRBV6-5 and TRBJ2-2, with 11 bases fitting TRBD1. This CDR3 region has 16 residues. V trimming: 2 bases; J trimming: 4 bases; junction bases outside the gene matches: 3. Germline lookup yields CDR1 MNHEY and CDR2 SVGAGI. The CDR3 DNA follows: TGTGCCAGCAGTTACCCGGACAGGGGGCGCACCGGGGAGCTGTTTTTT. Translation: CASSYPDRGRTGELFF.

V usage is TRBV5-1 and J usage is TRBJ2-5; D uncertain. Trimming cost V 1 base and J 2 bases, with 12 bases left between them. This CDR3 is 15 amino acids long. The germline CDR1 and CDR2 sequences are SGHRS and YFSETQ. The CDR3 DNA follows: TGCGCCAGCAGCTTGCTTACCAGCGTACAAGAGACCCAGTACTTC. The encoded protein is CASSLLTSVQETQYF. Full variable domain (rest looked up from reference TRBV5-1 and TRBJ2-5): KAGVTQTPRYLIKTRGQQVTLSCSPISGHRSVSWYQQTPGQGLQFLFEYFSETQRNKGNFPGRFSGRQFSNSRSEMNVSTLELGDSALYLCASSLLTSVQETQYFGPGTRLLVL.

The chain uses TRBV3-1 (or the pseudogene TRBV3-2) and TRBJ1-2; TRBD1 matches at 10 bases. Trimming removed 4 bases from V and 1 base from J; junction bases left unmatched: 6. The CDR3 totals 16 residues. Germline CDR1 and CDR2: LGHDT and YNNKEL (reference sequence). DNA of the CDR3: TGTGCCAGCAGCCGGGGGACAGGGGTGTTTAACTATGGCTACACCTTC. This codes for CASSRGTGVFNYGYTF.

This clone appeared once. V is TRBV27 and J is TRBJ1-6, with a weak D call TRBD1 (6 bases). The V end was cut by 3 bases, the J end by 2 bases, with 8 bases between. Looked up from germline, CDR1 is MNHEY and CDR2 is SMNVEV (reference sequence). The CDR3 runs 15 residues. The CDR3 sequence is CASSFTGPYNSPLHF. CDR3 nucleotide sequence: TGTGCCAGCAGTTTCACAGGGCCCTATAATTCACCCCTCCACTTT.

The genes are TRBV4-2 and TRBJ2-7; the match to TRBD1 covers 8 bases. The CDR3 runs 14 residues. V trimming: 3 bases; J trimming: 6 bases; junction bases outside the gene matches: 7. Looked up from germline, CDR1 is LGHNA and CDR2 is YNFKEQ. CDR3 loop: CASSHHQGAGEQYV. CDR3 DNA: TGTGCCAGCAGCCATCACCAGGGGGCGGGCGAGCAGTACGTC.

V is TRBV25-1 and J is TRBJ2-2; 7 nucleotides line up with TRBD2. Germline CDR1 MGHDK, CDR2 SYGVNS. V shed 1 base and J 6 bases; nucleotides not matched to a gene: 11. The CDR3 sequence is 17 residues long. The CDR3 DNA is TGTGCCAGCAGTGAATCCCCTTTTGTGGGGGGGGCCGGGGAGCTGTTTTTT. This gives the protein CASSESPFVGGAGELFF.

The chain links TRBV19 to TRBJ1-5, with 9 bases identical to TRBD1. CDR3 length: 14 amino acids. The junction had 3 bases not matched to a gene; V was cut back by 4 bases and J by 5 bases. CDR1 LNHDA and CDR2 SQIVND come from the germline V gene (reference sequence). CDR3 DNA sequence: TGTGCCAGTAGTAGGACAGGGGAATATCAGCCCCAGCATTTT. It is translated as CASSRTGEYQPQHF.

V usage is TRBV5-4 and J usage is TRBJ2-1, with TRBD2 matching 7 bases. The J segment lost 6 bases and the V segment lost 0 bases, leaving 6 bases of the junction unmatched. CDR1 is SGHNT and CDR2 is YYREEE in the germline V gene (reference sequence). The CDR3 covers 15 residues. CDR3 DNA: TGTGCCAGCAGCTTGGGCGGGAGTACGCCCAATGAGCAGTTCTTC. Amino acid sequence: CASSLGGSTPNEQFF.

The J gene is TRBJ2-7, the V gene TRBV11-1; 8 bases match TRBD2. CDR3 length: 14 amino acids. J gave up 5 bases and V 5 bases, and 8 bases lay outside the gene matches. Germline CDR1 reads SGHAT; CDR2 reads FQDESV (reference sequence). For the CDR3, the DNA is TGTGCCAGCAGCCTATCGGGGGGGGCACACGAGCAGTACTTC. This codes for CASSLSGGAHEQYF. The variable domain in full, completed from reference TRBV11-1 and TRBJ2-7, reads EAEVAQSPRYKITEKSQAVAFWCDPISGHATLYWYRQILGQGPELLVQFQDESVVDDSQLPKDRFSAERLKGVDSTLKIQPAELGDSAMYLCASSLSGGAHEQYFGPGTRLTVT.

The chain couples TRBV7-2 to TRBJ2-2; unclear D gene. The V end lost 1 base, the J end lost 5 bases, and 11 bases lay between the germline ends. The CDR3 has 15 residues. Germline assignment: CDR1 SGHTA and CDR2 FQGNSA. The CDR3 DNA reads TGTGCCAGCAGCTTAGGAATAGATCGAACCGGGGAGCTGTTTTTT. Protein: CASSLGIDRTGELFF.

The count of this clone is one. This chain uses TRBV19 with TRBJ2-3, with D possibly being TRBD1 (6 bases). Germline V gives CDR1 LNHDA, CDR2 SQIVND (reference sequence). Trimming removed 10 bases at V and 5 bases at J, with 16 bases between. The CDR3 spans 13 residues. The CDR3 here is CATRKGVQDTQYF. CDR3 DNA: TGTGCCACTCGCAAGGGGGTTCAAGATACGCAGTATTTT.

This chain links TRBV11-3 with TRBJ2-3, with D perhaps TRBD2 (6 bases). Looked up from germline, CDR1 is SGHNT and CDR2 is YENEEA. Trimming stripped 7 bases from V and 3 bases from J, with 14 bases between. The CDR3 is 14 residues long. Written as DNA, the CDR3 is TGTGCCAGCACTAAGGAGGGAGGAACAGATACGCAGTATTTT. Amino acid sequence: CASTKEGGTDTQYF.

The V and J genes are TRBV6-5 and TRBJ2-6; possibly TRBD1 for D (5 bases). This CDR3 contains 15 residues. The V gene lost 10 bases and the J gene lost 2 bases, with 15 bases spanning the gap. Germline-derived CDR1 and CDR2 are MNHEY and SVGAGI. CDR3 DNA: TGTGCCACCACCACAGGTTCGGCTGGGGCCAACGTCCTGACTTTC. It specifies CATTTGSAGANVLTF.

This chain links TRBV27 with TRBJ1-4, with 8 bases identical to TRBD1. Trimming at V came to 5 bases and at J to 10 bases, leaving 9 bases not matched to a gene. The CDR3 loop spans 14 amino acids. CDR1 and CDR2 from the germline V gene are MNHEY and SMNVEV (reference sequence). In DNA, the CDR3 is TGTGCCAGCAGTCCACAGGGGGGATCCAGAAAACTGTTTTTT. Translation: CASSPQGGSRKLFF.

V is TRBV24-1 and J is TRBJ2-3; D gene uncertain. Germline assignment: CDR1 KGHDR and CDR2 SFDVKD. V was pared by 3 bases and J by 9 bases, with 18 bases between. This CDR3 has 15 residues. CDR3 sequence reads: CATSDPGFGHGTQYF. The DNA for the CDR3 is TGTGCCACCAGTGATCCCGGGTTCGGTCACGGGACGCAGTATTTT.